The present entry profiles one TCR beta chain with its context. Its antigen is still unknown. The CDR3 is 15 amino acids. Germline loops: CDR1 LNHNV, CDR2 YYDKDF (reference sequence). Trimming left V 5 bases short and J 7 bases short, with 15 bases between. The sample is drawn from a study of vaccination and CD4 T cells after COVID-19. Whole-study context: Convalescent patients had positive nasal swab PCR results for SARS-CoV-2. Disease was mild in roughly nine and severe in one.

The Oncomine TCR Beta short-read assay was applied to DNA of cultured CD4+ T cells. TCRdb passed the PCR reads through MiXCR, listing each CDR3 protein once. The sample comprises under 15,000 distinct CDR3 sequences, under 55% of which are singletons, and 15% rests with the top ten. Treatment noted: 10-day PBMC culture with coronavirus spike peptide pools or control peptides (ViraFEST assay). The gene calls are TRBV15 and TRBJ1-6; the D gene is possibly TRBD1 (5 bases). The sequence came from a human donor who had recovered from COVID-19. Source material: CD4+ T cells from blood, cultured in vitro. CDR3 bases: TGTGCCACCAGCCCTACGGGACGGTGGAATTCACCCCTCCACTTT. Amino acids: CATSPTGRWNSPLHF.